The 30 T cell receptor beta chains below were found in one sample sequenced in a study of cytomegalovirus exposure and HLA in healthy donors. A multiplex PCR was run with 60 Vbeta primers and 13 Jbeta primers. Using immunoSEQ multiplex PCR, the repertoire was profiled, and TCRdb retains in-frame clones only, with some absent. This table holds around 120,000 clones, around 77% found once. The sample comprised PBMCs. These receptor sequences come from a man aged 45-65 years in good health and CMV-seropositive.

This clone was recorded only once. J is TRBJ2-7 and V is TRBV10-3; 10 bases match TRBD2. CDR3 length equals 16 residues. Unmatched junction bases numbered 6, after V lost 4 bases and J lost 0 bases. CDR1 is ENHRY and CDR2 is SYGVKD in the germline V gene. CDR3 coding DNA: TGTGCCATCAGTGCATCATCTAGCGGGAGCTCCTACGAGCAGTACTTC. This translates into CAISASSSGSSYEQYF.

V and J are TRBV4-1 and TRBJ1-6; TRBD1 aligns across 7 bases. The CDR3 totals 17 residues. From germline, CDR1 is MGHRA and CDR2 YSYEKL. The trim removed 4 bases at V and 2 bases at J, leaving 8 bases unmatched. The CDR3 protein is CASSLRTGETYNSPLHF. The CDR3 DNA reads as TGCGCCAGCAGCCTTCGGACAGGAGAAACCTATAATTCACCCCTCCACTTT.

CDR3 DNA: TGTGCCAGCAGCCAAGTTCTAGCGGGAGAAGAGACCCAGTACTTC. Encoded protein: CASSQVLAGEETQYF. This rearrangement joins TRBV4-2 to TRBJ2-5; 10 bases are a match to TRBD2. After removal of 1 base from V and 3 bases from J, the junction contained 2 bases not matched to a gene. The CDR3 has 15 amino acids. From germline, CDR1 is LGHNA and CDR2 YNFKEQ.

This clone was observed a single time. The chain couples TRBV14 to TRBJ1-6, with no clear D. Germline lookup yields CDR1 SGHDN and CDR2 FVKESK. The CDR3 has 13 amino acids. V lost 2 bases and J 9 bases, leaving 8 bases between the germline ends. The CDR3 loop reads CASSQTTGSPLHF. The CDR3 DNA follows: TGTGCCAGCAGCCAAACCACGGGTTCACCCCTCCACTTT.

This chain joins TRBV15 and TRBJ2-2, with D possibly matching TRBD1 (5 bases). Deletions cut 1 base from V and 0 bases from J, with 9 bases between. The CDR3 sequence is 16 residues long. Germline-derived CDR1 and CDR2 are LNHNV and YYDKDF (reference sequence). In DNA, the CDR3 is TGTGCCACCAGCAGAGTCACAGGTTCGAACACCGGGGAGCTGTTTTTT. Translation gives CATSRVTGSNTGELFF.

This clone was seen a handful of times. The chain links TRBV6-6 to TRBJ2-7, with D maybe TRBD1 (8 bases). CDR1 and CDR2 (germline): MNHNY, SVGAGI (reference sequence). The CDR3 is 16 residues long. V was pared by 7 bases and J by 11 bases, with 30 bases between. This CDR3 is CASTSGGNRGVSRKYF. The CDR3 DNA sequence: TGTGCCAGCACCTCGGGGGGCAACAGGGGGGTATCGAGGAAGTACTTC.

The genes are TRBV9 and TRBJ1-3; weak D call: TRBD1 (5 bases). The CDR3 loop spans 19 amino acids. Trimming removed 5 bases from V and 0 bases from J, with 24 bases in between. Germline V CDR1 and CDR2: SGDLS, YYNGEE. The CDR3 sequence is CASSLRGGSGVASGNTIYF. The CDR3 DNA is TGTGCCAGCAGTCTTCGTGGGGGGAGCGGGGTGGCCTCTGGAAACACCATATATTTT.

This clone was picked up a small number of times. V gene TRBV5-1 combines with J gene TRBJ2-1; TRBD2 agrees at 8 bases. Germline lookup yields CDR1 SGHRS and CDR2 YFSETQ. There are 15 residues in the CDR3. J gave up 3 bases and V 2 bases, and 4 bases lay outside the gene matches. The CDR3 here is CASSFLSGDYNEQFF. Written as DNA, the CDR3 is TGCGCCAGCAGCTTCCTTAGCGGGGACTACAATGAGCAGTTCTTC.

Comment on this clone: At one end, the junction sequence differs from germline, possibly due to a read error. Other DNA sequences in the sample encode the same CDR3. This rearrangement joins TRBV5-1 to TRBJ1-1, with D tentatively TRBD1 (6 bases). The CDR3 runs 16 residues. Germline V gene lookup returns CDR1 SGHRS and CDR2 YFSETQ. The CDR3 bases are TGCGCCAGCAGCTGGCGGACAGTAATGATGAACACTGAGGCTTTCTTT. It yields the protein CASSWRTVMMNTEAFF.

This sequence joins TRBV2 and TRBJ2-7; 7 nucleotides agree with TRBD1. CDR1 SNHLY and CDR2 FYNNEI come from the germline V gene. V trimming: 5 bases; J trimming: 7 bases; junction bases outside the gene matches: 11. CDR3 size: 14 residues. CDR3 sequence: CASSWTGNLVEQYF. CDR3 sequence (DNA): TGTGCCAGCAGTTGGACAGGTAACTTGGTGGAGCAGTACTTC.

Only one count was recorded for this clone. The V gene is TRBV15, the J gene TRBJ2-2, with 10 bases that match TRBD2. The CDR3 extends over 16 amino acids. V trimming: 3 bases; J trimming: 6 bases; junction bases outside the gene matches: 7. Per the germline V gene, CDR1 is LNHNV and CDR2 is YYDKDF (reference sequence). The CDR3: CATSRASGSVPGELFF. For the CDR3, the DNA is TGTGCCACCAGCAGGGCTAGCGGGAGTGTTCCCGGGGAGCTGTTTTTT.

J is TRBJ2-1 and V is TRBV27, with 14 bases fitting TRBD2. CDR1 and CDR2 from the germline V gene are MNHEY and SMNVEV (reference sequence). J lost 0 bases, V lost 5 bases, and 6 bases had no gene match. The CDR3 is made up of 18 amino acids. For the CDR3, the DNA is TGTGCCAGCAGTCCCGGACTAGCGGGGGGTAACTCCTACAATGAGCAGTTCTTC. As protein: CASSPGLAGGNSYNEQFF.

V and J are TRBV9 and TRBJ1-2; 10 nucleotides match TRBD1. The CDR3 extends over 15 amino acids. V was clipped by 4 bases and J by 6 bases; unmatched bases: 9. CDR1 is SGDLS and CDR2 is YYNGEE in the germline V gene. The CDR3 DNA follows: TGTGCCAGCAGCCCGACAGGGGGCAACCTCCATGGCTACACCTTC. As protein: CASSPTGGNLHGYTF.

V gene TRBV28 combines with J gene TRBJ2-1; D remains ambiguous. Per germline, CDR1 MDHEN and CDR2 SYDVKM. V was shortened by 1 base and J by 5 bases, with 9 bases between the two germline ends. CDR3 length: 14 residues. The CDR3, as DNA: TGTGCCAGCAGTTTATCAGGTATGGACAATGAGCAGTTCTTC. This translates into CASSLSGMDNEQFF. Full variable domain (rest looked up from reference TRBV28 and TRBJ2-1): DVKVTQSSRYLVKRTGEKVFLECVQDMDHENMFWYRQDPGLGLRLIYFSYDVKMKEKGDIPEGYSVSREKKERFSLILESASTNQTSMYLCASSLSGMDNEQFFGPGTRLTVL.

The chain is built from TRBV5-4 and TRBJ2-3; D is uncertain. V dropped 7 bases and J dropped 2 bases, with 11 bases sitting between them. Looked up from germline, CDR1 is SGHNT and CDR2 is YYREEE (reference sequence). This CDR3 has 13 residues. The CDR3 bases are TGTGCCAGCTCAAGCCCCCTCACAGATACGCAGTATTTT. It encodes CASSSPLTDTQYF.

The rearrangement links TRBV7-2 to TRBJ2-7, with 15 positions matching TRBD2. Germline V CDR1 and CDR2: SGHTA, FQGNSA. This CDR3 comprises 18 residues. V shed 5 bases and J 2 bases; nucleotides not matched to a gene: 10. CDR3 nucleotides: TGTGCCAGCAGCGAGGGACTAGCGGGGGGCGCCGGTACCTACGAGCAGTACTTC. Translated: CASSEGLAGGAGTYEQYF.

V and J are TRBV19 and TRBJ1-2, with D possibly being TRBD1 (5 bases). V gave up 7 bases and J gave up 0 bases, with 18 bases separating them. CDR1 LNHDA and CDR2 SQIVND come from the germline V gene (reference sequence). CDR3 length: 16 residues. CDR3 nucleotides: TGTGCCAGTATGTTGGGCAACAGGCGAACTAACTATGGCTACACCTTC. It yields the protein CASMLGNRRTNYGYTF.

V and J are TRBV10-3 and TRBJ1-1; D is ambiguous. Between the trimmed V and J ends, which lost 4 bases and 1 base, there was a span of 7 bases. In germline, CDR1 is ENHRY, CDR2 SYGVKD. The CDR3 runs 13 residues. CDR3 nucleotides: TGTGCCATCAGTGTAAGAGAGAACACTGAAGCTTTCTTT. Protein product: CAISVRENTEAFF.

This chain connects TRBV4-1 to TRBJ1-2; 9 nucleotides agree with TRBD1. V trimming: 5 bases; J trimming: 3 bases; junction bases outside the gene matches: 7. The length of the CDR3 is 15 residues. Germline values: CDR1 MGHRA, CDR2 YSYEKL. The CDR3 is CASSSTRDRDYGYTF. The CDR3 DNA reads TGCGCCAGCAGCTCAACCCGGGACAGGGACTATGGCTACACCTTC.

The chain links TRBV27 to TRBJ1-3; no definite D call. The germline V and J ends were trimmed by 5 bases and 0 bases, with 11 bases remaining between them. The germline CDR1 and CDR2 sequences are MNHEY and SMNVEV (reference sequence). The CDR3 has 15 residues. The CDR3 region has the DNA TGTGCCAGCAGTCCAAACCACAGCTCTGGAAACACCATATATTTT. Translating gives CASSPNHSSGNTIYF.

This rearrangement joins TRBV10-2 to TRBJ2-7; 9 bases align to TRBD1. The germline V gene has CDR1 WSHSY and CDR2 SAAADI. The CDR3 length is 12 residues. The V segment lost 6 bases and the J segment 6 bases; nucleotides outside the gene matches: 3. CDR3 amino acids: CASRGQGLEQYF. CDR3 in DNA: TGCGCCAGCAGGGGACAGGGTCTCGAGCAGTACTTC.

The DNA of the CDR3 is TGTGCCAGCAGTTACTCATCAGGGCATGGCTACGAGCAGTACTTC. Amino acid sequence: CASSYSSGHGYEQYF. The chain carries TRBV6-6 and TRBJ2-7, with TRBD1 as a possible D gene (5 bases). The germline V and J ends were trimmed by 0 bases and 3 bases, with 12 bases remaining between them. The CDR3 covers 15 residues. CDR1 MNHNY and CDR2 SVGAGI come from the germline V gene (reference sequence).

This clone was recorded only once. This CDR3 is CASSRLALGGEQFF. The CDR3 DNA sequence: TGTGCCAGCAGCCGACTAGCGTTGGGAGGTGAGCAGTTCTTC. The rearrangement joins TRBV27 to TRBJ2-1; TRBD2 matches 8 bases. The CDR3 extends over 14 amino acids. Germline values: CDR1 MNHEY, CDR2 SMNVEV (reference sequence). The V and J ends lost 6 bases and 9 bases, in that order; junction bases with no gene match: 10.

V gene TRBV21-1 combines with J gene TRBJ1-1. TRBV21-1 is designated a pseudogene. This CDR3 spans 14 amino acids. CDR3 amino acids: CASSIQGGQTEAFF. Here the CDR3 DNA reads TGTGCCAGCAGCATTCAGGGAGGACAAACTGAAGCTTTCTTT.

With regard to this clone: The same CDR3 also results from other DNA sequences found in this sample. This chain uses TRBV2 with TRBJ2-1; TRBD2 matches 9 bases. CDR1 SNHLY and CDR2 FYNNEI come from the germline V gene. The trim removed 5 bases at V and 8 bases at J, leaving 16 bases unmatched. The CDR3 is 17 amino acids. CDR3 nucleotides: TGTGCCAGCAGTAAGGAAGCGGGAGGCCTCGGGGGAGATGAGCAGTTCTTC. Protein sequence: CASSKEAGGLGGDEQFF.

This clone occurred a few times. The chain uses TRBV5-6 and TRBJ2-6; D may be TRBD2 (5 bases). This CDR3 region has 14 residues. Germline CDR1 and CDR2: SGHDT and YYEEEE. Trimming removed 3 bases at V and 2 bases at J, with 6 bases between. This CDR3 is CASSWRAGANVLTF. CDR3 in DNA: TGTGCCAGCAGCTGGCGGGCTGGGGCCAACGTCCTGACTTTC.

V usage is TRBV5-1 and J usage is TRBJ2-1; 14 bases align to TRBD2. The germline V gene encodes CDR1 SGHRS and CDR2 YFSETQ. The V and J ends lost 5 bases and 4 bases, in that order; junction bases with no gene match: 5. This CDR3 spans 16 amino acids. CDR3 protein: CASRSTSGGGYNEQFF. CDR3 DNA: TGCGCCAGCAGATCGACTAGCGGGGGGGGGTACAATGAGCAGTTCTTC.

The chain combines TRBV2 with TRBJ2-1; 7 bases map to TRBD1. Trimming removed 0 bases from V and 0 bases from J; junction bases left unmatched: 2. The CDR3 consists of 16 residues. The V gene's germline CDR1 is SNHLY and CDR2 FYNNEI. The CDR3 region is CASSEAQGVSYNEQFF. CDR3 bases: TGTGCCAGCAGTGAAGCGCAGGGGGTCTCCTACAATGAGCAGTTCTTC. The entire variable domain, with the rest obtained from reference TRBV2 and TRBJ2-1, is as follows: EPEVTQTPSHQVTQMGQEVILRCVPISNHLYFYWYRQILGQKVEFLVSFYNNEISEKSEIFDDQFSVERPDGSNFTLKIRSTKLEDSAMYFCASSEAQGVSYNEQFFGPGTRLTVL.

Here the CDR3 reads CASSQAGGQETQYF. CDR3 nucleotides: TGTGCCAGCAGCCAAGCGGGAGGGCAAGAGACCCAGTACTTC. The V gene is TRBV6-6, the J gene TRBJ2-5; TRBD2 matches at 10 bases. The germline gives CDR1 MNHNY, CDR2 SVGAGI (reference sequence). Trimming removed 6 bases from V and 2 bases from J; junction bases left unmatched: 3. The CDR3 consists of 14 residues.

This sequence joins TRBV7-9 and TRBJ2-7; D not resolved. The V gene lost 3 bases and the J gene lost 0 bases, with 6 bases spanning the gap. This CDR3 contains 13 residues. CDR1 and CDR2 from the germline V gene are SEHNR and FQNEAQ (reference sequence). This chain's CDR3 is CASSFSDSYEQYF. CDR3 sequence (DNA): TGTGCCAGCAGCTTCAGCGACTCCTACGAGCAGTACTTC.